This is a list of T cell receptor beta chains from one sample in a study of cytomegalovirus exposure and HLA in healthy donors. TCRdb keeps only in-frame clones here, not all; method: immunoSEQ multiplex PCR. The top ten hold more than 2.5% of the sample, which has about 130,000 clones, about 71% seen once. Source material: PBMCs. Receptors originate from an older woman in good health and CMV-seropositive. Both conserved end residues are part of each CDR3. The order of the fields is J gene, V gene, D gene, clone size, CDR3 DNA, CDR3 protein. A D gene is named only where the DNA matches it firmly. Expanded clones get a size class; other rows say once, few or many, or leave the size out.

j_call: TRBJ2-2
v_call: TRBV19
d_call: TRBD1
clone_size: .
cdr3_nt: TGTGCCAGTAGAGGACAGGGAGCTTTCGGGGAGCTGTTTTTT
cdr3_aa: CASRGQGAFGELFF

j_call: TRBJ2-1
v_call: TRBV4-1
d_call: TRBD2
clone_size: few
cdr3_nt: TGCGCCAGCAGCCCGTCCGGGACTACCTCCAACAATGAGCAGTTCTTC
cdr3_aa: CASSPSGTTSNNEQFF

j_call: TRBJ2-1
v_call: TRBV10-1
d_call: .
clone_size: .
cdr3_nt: TGCGCCAGCAGTGACCACCAGGCAGGTGGATACAATGAGCAGTTCTTC
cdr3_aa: CASSDHQAGGYNEQFF

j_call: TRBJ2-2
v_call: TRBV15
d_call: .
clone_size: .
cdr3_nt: TGTGCCACCAGCAGAGGGGAAGGGGTCACCGGGGAGCTGTTTTTT
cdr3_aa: CATSRGEGVTGELFF

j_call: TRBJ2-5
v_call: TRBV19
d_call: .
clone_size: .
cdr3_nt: TGTGCCAGTAGTACAGGGGAGACCCAGTACTTC
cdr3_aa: CASSTGETQYF

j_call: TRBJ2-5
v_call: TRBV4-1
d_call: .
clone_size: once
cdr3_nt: TGCGCCAGCAGCCAAGATGGAGTCGAGACCCAGTACTTC
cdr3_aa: CASSQDGVETQYF

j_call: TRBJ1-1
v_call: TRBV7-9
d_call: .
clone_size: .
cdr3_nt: TGTGCCAGCAGCCCCGTGGAGGGCACTGAAGCTTTCTTT
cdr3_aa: CASSPVEGTEAFF

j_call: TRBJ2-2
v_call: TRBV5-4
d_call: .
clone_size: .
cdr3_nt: TGTGCCAGCAGCCTCGTCTTAGATACCGGGGAGCTGTTTTTT
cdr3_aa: CASSLVLDTGELFF

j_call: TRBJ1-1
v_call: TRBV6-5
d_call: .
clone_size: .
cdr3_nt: TGTGCCAGCAGTTACGATGGGGGGTACGCTGAAGCTTTCTTT
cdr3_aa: CASSYDGGYAEAFF

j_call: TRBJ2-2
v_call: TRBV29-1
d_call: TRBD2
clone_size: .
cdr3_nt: TGCAGCGGGGGAGGGGAGGAGACCGGGGAGCTGTTTTTT
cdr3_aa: CSGGGEETGELFF

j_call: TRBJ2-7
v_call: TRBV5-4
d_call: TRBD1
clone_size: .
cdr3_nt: TGTGCCAGCAGCCCCCCGGGACAGGGGAACTGGTACTTC
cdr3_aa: CASSPPGQGNWYF

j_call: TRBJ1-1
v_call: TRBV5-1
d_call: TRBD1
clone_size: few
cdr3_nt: TGCGCCAGCAGCACTCGGACAGGGAGCACTGAAGCTTTCTTT
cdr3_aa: CASSTRTGSTEAFF

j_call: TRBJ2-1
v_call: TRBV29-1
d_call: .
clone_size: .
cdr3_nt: TGCAGCGTAGCTCGTAACTCCTACAATGAGCAGTTCTTC
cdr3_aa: CSVARNSYNEQFF

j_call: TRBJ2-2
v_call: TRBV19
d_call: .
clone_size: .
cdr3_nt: TGTGCCAGTAGTATAGACACAGGGAGCGGGGAGCTGTTTTTT
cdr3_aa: CASSIDTGSGELFF

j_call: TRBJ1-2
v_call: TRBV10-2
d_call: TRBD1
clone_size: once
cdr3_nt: TGCGCCAGCAGCCCTGGGACAGGGGGCGGAGGCTACACCTTC
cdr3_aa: CASSPGTGGGGYTF

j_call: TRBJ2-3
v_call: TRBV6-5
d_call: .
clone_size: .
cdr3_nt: TGTGCCAGCAGCCCCGACTGGGGCGGTACGCAGTATTTT
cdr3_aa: CASSPDWGGTQYF

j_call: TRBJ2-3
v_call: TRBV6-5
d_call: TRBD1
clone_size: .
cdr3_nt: TGTGCCAGCAGTTACTCATGGGACAGGGGGTCCGATACGCAGTATTTT
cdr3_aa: CASSYSWDRGSDTQYF

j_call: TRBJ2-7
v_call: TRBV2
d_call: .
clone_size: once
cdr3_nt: TGTGCCAGCAGTGAACAGGGGATTTGGGTCTACGAGCAGTACTTC
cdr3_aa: CASSEQGIWVYEQYF

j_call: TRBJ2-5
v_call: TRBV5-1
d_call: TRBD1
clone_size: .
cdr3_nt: TGCGCCAGCAGCCCGGGACAGGGGAACCCCCAAGAGACCCAGTACTTC
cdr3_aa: CASSPGQGNPQETQYF

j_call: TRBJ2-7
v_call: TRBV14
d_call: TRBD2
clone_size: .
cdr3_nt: TGTGCCAGCAGCCCTAGACTAGCGGGGGCCCGCAGCTCCTACGAGCAGTACTTC
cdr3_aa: CASSPRLAGARSSYEQYF

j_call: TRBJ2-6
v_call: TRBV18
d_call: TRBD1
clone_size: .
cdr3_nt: TGTGCCAGCTCACCGGGGACAGGGTCAGGGGCCAACGTCCTGACTTTC
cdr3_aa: CASSPGTGSGANVLTF

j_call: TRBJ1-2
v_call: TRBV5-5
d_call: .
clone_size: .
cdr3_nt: TGTGCCAGCAGCTTAAACAGGGTGGTGGACTATGGCTACACCTTC
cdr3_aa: CASSLNRVVDYGYTF

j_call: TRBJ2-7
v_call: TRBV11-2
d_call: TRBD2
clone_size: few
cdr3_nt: TGTGCCAGCACCCTAAGCGGGGGAGACTACGAGCAGTACTTC
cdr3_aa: CASTLSGGDYEQYF

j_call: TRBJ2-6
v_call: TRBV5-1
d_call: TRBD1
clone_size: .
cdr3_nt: TGCGCCAGCAGCTTAAACAGGGGGCCCCTCGCTGGGGCCAACGTCCTGACTTTC
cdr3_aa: CASSLNRGPLAGANVLTF

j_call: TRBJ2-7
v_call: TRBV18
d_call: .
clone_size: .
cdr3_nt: TGTGCCAGCTCGCAGTCCTACGAGCAGTACTTC
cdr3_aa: CASSQSYEQYF

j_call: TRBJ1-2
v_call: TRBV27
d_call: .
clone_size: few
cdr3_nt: TGTGCCAGCAGTCGCCGGAGCCTTAACTATGGCTACACCTTC
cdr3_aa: CASSRRSLNYGYTF

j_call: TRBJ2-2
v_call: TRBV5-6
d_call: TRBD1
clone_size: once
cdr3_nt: TGTGCCAGCAGCCTAGGACAGGCCACCGGGGAGCTGTTTTTT
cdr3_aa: CASSLGQATGELFF

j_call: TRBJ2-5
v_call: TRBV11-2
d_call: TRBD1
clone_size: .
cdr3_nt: TGTGCCAGCAGCCCCTACAGGGGCGAGGTTCAAGAGACCCAGTACTTC
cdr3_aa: CASSPYRGEVQETQYF

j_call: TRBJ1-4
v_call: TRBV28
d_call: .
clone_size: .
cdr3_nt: TGTGCCAGCAGACCTACAGGGTTTACTAATGAAAAACTGTTTTTT
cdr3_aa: CASRPTGFTNEKLFF

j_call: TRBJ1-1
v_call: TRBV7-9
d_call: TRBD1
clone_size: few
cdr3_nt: TGTGCCAGCAGCCCCGGACAGGTCACTGAAGCTTTCTTT
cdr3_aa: CASSPGQVTEAFF

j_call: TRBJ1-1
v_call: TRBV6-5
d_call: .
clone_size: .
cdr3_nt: TGTGCCAGCAGCCCAGGGTTGAACACTGAAGCTTTCTTT
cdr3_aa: CASSPGLNTEAFF

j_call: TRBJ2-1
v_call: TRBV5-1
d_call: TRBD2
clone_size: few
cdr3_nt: TGCGCCAGCAGCTTAGACGGGACTAGCGGGGGGCACGGGCAAAATGAGCAGTTCTTC
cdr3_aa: CASSLDGTSGGHGQNEQFF

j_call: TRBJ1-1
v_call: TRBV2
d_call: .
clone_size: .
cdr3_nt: TGTGCCAGCATGCCCCCCGGGATCACTGAAGCTTTCTTT
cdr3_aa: CASMPPGITEAFF

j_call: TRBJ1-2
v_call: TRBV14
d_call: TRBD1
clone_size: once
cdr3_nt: TGTGCCAGCAGCCGTCCCGGGACAGGGGCTCATGGCTACACCTTC
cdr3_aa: CASSRPGTGAHGYTF

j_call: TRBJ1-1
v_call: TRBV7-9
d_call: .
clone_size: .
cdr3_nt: TGTGCCAGCAGCTTAGGAAGAGGGCTGAACACTGAAGCTTTCTTT
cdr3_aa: CASSLGRGLNTEAFF

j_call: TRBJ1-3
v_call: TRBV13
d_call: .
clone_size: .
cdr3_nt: TGTGCCAGCAGCGCCGGGAGCGTCAACGCCATATATTTT
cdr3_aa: CASSAGSVNAIYF

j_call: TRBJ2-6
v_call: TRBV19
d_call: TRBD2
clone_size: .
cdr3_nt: TGTGCCAGTAGTATATCGGGGGGGGCTGGGGCCAACGTCCTGACTTTC
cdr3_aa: CASSISGGAGANVLTF

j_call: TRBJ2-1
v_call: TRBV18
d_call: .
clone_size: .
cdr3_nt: TGTGCCAGCTCACCAGCGTTCCGTTACAATGAGCAGTTCTTC
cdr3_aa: CASSPAFRYNEQFF

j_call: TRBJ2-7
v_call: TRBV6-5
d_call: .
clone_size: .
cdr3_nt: TGTGCCAGCAGTTACTCGTACGGGGGAATCTACGAGCAGTACTTC
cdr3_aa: CASSYSYGGIYEQYF

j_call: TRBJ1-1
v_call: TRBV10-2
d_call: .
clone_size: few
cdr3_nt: TGCGCCAGCAGTGAGTCGGAACGGGAGAACACTGAAGCTTTCTTT
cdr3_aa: CASSESERENTEAFF

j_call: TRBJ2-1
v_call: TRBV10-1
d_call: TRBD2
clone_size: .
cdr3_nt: TGCGCCAGCATATCCCTTACGACTAGCGGGGGGGACAATGAGCAGTTCTTC
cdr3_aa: CASISLTTSGGDNEQFF

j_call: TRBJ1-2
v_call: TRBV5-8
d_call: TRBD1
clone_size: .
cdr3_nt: TGTGCCAGCAGCTCGACGGGACAGGGGGCTGGCGGCTACACCTTC
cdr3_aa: CASSSTGQGAGGYTF

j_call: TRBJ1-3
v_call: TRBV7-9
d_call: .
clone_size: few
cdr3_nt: TGTGCCAGCAGCCTGAGGGCCGAACTGTCTGGAAACACCATATATTTT
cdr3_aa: CASSLRAELSGNTIYF

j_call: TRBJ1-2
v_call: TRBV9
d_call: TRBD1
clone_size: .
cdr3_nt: TGTGCCAGCAGAGCTCCGGGACAGGAGATCCTGGGAGGCTACACCTTC
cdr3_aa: CASRAPGQEILGGYTF

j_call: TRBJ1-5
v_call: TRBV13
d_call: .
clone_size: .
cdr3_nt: TGTGCCAGCAGCTTAGGGGGCCCCATTAGCAATCAGCCCCAGCATTTT
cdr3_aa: CASSLGGPISNQPQHF

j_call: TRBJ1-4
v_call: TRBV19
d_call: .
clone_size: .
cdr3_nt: TGTGCCAGTAGGGGCCTTGCAACTAATGAAAAACTGTTTTTT
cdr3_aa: CASRGLATNEKLFF